The 28 T cell receptor beta chains below all came from one sample that was sequenced in a study of blood T cell repertoires in COVID-19. Assay: immunoSEQ multiplex PCR; the TCRdb copy retains only in-frame clones and omits some. This sample has about 240,000 clones; around 86% occur once, and the top ten carry about 3.5%. Sequencing was done on a sample of PBMCs or T cells enriched from blood (not recorded which). These receptors came from a woman between 40 and 55 years old with acute COVID-19.

This clone came up a few times. This rearrangement joins TRBV2 to TRBJ2-7, with D possibly being TRBD2 (6 bases). The CDR3 is made up of 12 amino acids. Deletions cut 4 bases from V and 3 bases from J, with 7 bases between. CDR1 is SNHLY, CDR2 FYNNEI, per germline. The CDR3 sequence: CASSVEGYEQYF. The CDR3 region has the DNA TGTGCCAGCAGTGTGGAGGGCTACGAGCAGTACTTC. The full variable domain, its missing parts supplied by reference TRBV2 and TRBJ2-7, is EPEVTQTPSHQVTQMGQEVILRCVPISNHLYFYWYRQILGQKVEFLVSFYNNEISEKSEIFDDQFSVERPDGSNFTLKIRSTKLEDSAMYFCASSVEGYEQYFGPGTRLTVT.

This clone was observed a handful of times. This rearrangement joins TRBV9 to TRBJ1-1; 7 nucleotides agree with TRBD1. Trimming removed 4 bases from V and 2 bases from J; junction bases left unmatched: 8. This CDR3 has 15 residues. The germline V gene has CDR1 SGDLS and CDR2 YYNGEE. CDR3 residues: CASSFRTGPNTEAFF. DNA for the CDR3: TGTGCCAGCAGCTTCAGGACAGGACCTAACACTGAAGCTTTCTTT.

The V and J genes are TRBV12-3 or TRBV12-4 and TRBJ2-2; perhaps TRBD2 as D (5 bases). The CDR3 covers 12 residues. V was cut by 5 bases and J by 7 bases, with 8 bases left in between. CDR3 DNA sequence: TGTGCCAGCAGTCGTCGGGGCGGGGAGCTGTTTTTT. Its translation: CASSRRGGELFF.

The V call is TRBV27, the J call TRBJ2-3, with 12 bases fitting TRBD2. The CDR3 is made up of 14 amino acids. Germline lookup yields CDR1 MNHEY and CDR2 SMNVEV (reference sequence). With V trimmed by 7 bases and J by 6 bases, 5 bases remained unmatched. The CDR3 DNA follows: TGTGCCAGCAATCTAGCGGGAGGGCCTGATACGCAGTATTTT. Its translation is CASNLAGGPDTQYF.

The chain employs TRBV15 and TRBJ1-1; TRBD1 is a possible D gene (6 bases). V lost 8 bases and J lost 3, with 10 bases in between. This CDR3 has 12 amino acids. Per germline, CDR1 LNHNV and CDR2 YYDKDF (reference sequence). Here the CDR3 reads CATAQGYTEAFF. CDR3 in DNA: TGTGCCACCGCTCAGGGGTACACTGAAGCTTTCTTT.

This chain connects TRBV13 to TRBJ2-3, with a tentative D call TRBD2 (5 bases). The CDR3 covers 12 residues. Trimming stripped 5 bases from V and 4 bases from J, with 7 bases between. Germline CDR1 PRHDT, CDR2 FYEKMQ (reference sequence). CDR3 residues: CASSRGADTQYF. CDR3 DNA sequence: TGTGCCAGCAGCCGGGGTGCAGATACGCAGTATTTT.

Comments on this clone: One end of the junction is discordant with germline, which a read error may explain. The rearrangement uses TRBV7-7 and TRBJ2-2; no clear D gene. The CDR3 length is 13 residues. Germline CDR1 and CDR2: SSHAT and FNYEAQ (reference sequence). CDR3 residues: CASSLRNTGELFF. CDR3 coding DNA: TGTGCTAGCAGCTTGAGAAACACCGGGGAGCTGTTTTTT.

The chain uses TRBV7-2 and TRBJ1-5; D remains ambiguous. This CDR3 contains 13 residues. CDR1 SGHTA and CDR2 FQGNSA come from the germline V gene. Trimming took off 7 bases at V and 4 bases at J, with 11 bases between the two ends. The CDR3 loop is CASTPYLNQPQHF. The CDR3 region has the DNA TGTGCCAGCACCCCCTATCTTAATCAGCCCCAGCATTTT.

V is TRBV9 and J is TRBJ2-2, with unresolved D. Germline CDR1 reads SGDLS; CDR2 reads YYNGEE. Between the trimmed V and J ends, which lost 0 bases and 2 bases, there was a span of 11 bases. The CDR3 contains 16 residues. The CDR3 region has the DNA TGTGCCAGCAGCGTAGTGCGAGTGCCTAACACCGGGGAGCTGTTTTTT. Amino acid sequence: CASSVVRVPNTGELFF.

This sequence joins TRBV19 and TRBJ2-1; TRBD2 aligns across 9 bases. CDR3 length: 18 residues. Germline V CDR1 and CDR2: LNHDA, SQIVND (reference sequence). After removal of 5 bases from V and 7 bases from J, the junction contained 18 bases not matched to a gene. The CDR3 loop is CASSALTSGLHRGNEQFF. CDR3 coding DNA: TGTGCCAGTAGTGCCCTTACTAGCGGGTTACACCGTGGGAATGAGCAGTTCTTC.

The V gene is TRBV5-6, the J gene TRBJ2-4, with TRBD2 matching 9 bases. The germline CDR1 and CDR2 sequences are SGHDT and YYEEEE. The CDR3 loop spans 17 amino acids. V shed 4 bases, J shed 2 bases, and the junction held 10 bases outside the gene matches. CDR3 in amino acids: CASSRIEAGGTKNIQYF. The DNA of the CDR3 is TGTGCCAGCAGCCGAATTGAGGCGGGAGGGACCAAAAACATTCAGTACTTC.

Only one count was recorded for this clone. The chain combines TRBV11-2 with TRBJ2-7; TRBD2 is a possible D gene (6 bases). CDR1 SGHAT and CDR2 FQNNGV come from the germline V gene. CDR3 size: 16 residues. Trimming took 0 bases from V and 3 from J, leaving 15 bases between them. The CDR3 DNA reads as TGTGCCAGCAGCTTAGATGGGGGTGGCGGGGACTACGAGCAGTACTTC. As protein: CASSLDGGGGDYEQYF.

The chain has TRBV3-1 (or the pseudogene TRBV3-2) and TRBJ1-2; TRBD1 matches 7 bases. Germline CDR1 is LGHDT and CDR2 is YNNKEL (reference sequence). V shed 0 bases and J 4 bases; nucleotides not matched to a gene: 11. This CDR3 is built from 17 residues. The CDR3 protein is CASSQESPGGAVYGYTF. Here the CDR3 DNA reads TGTGCCAGCAGCCAAGAGAGCCCAGGGGGTGCAGTCTATGGCTACACCTTC.

The chain couples TRBV7-2 to TRBJ1-2; 11 nucleotides line up with TRBD1. The CDR3 covers 15 residues. V was clipped by 1 base and J by 6 bases; unmatched bases: 4. The germline gives CDR1 SGHTA, CDR2 FQGNSA. CDR3 sequence (DNA): TGTGCCAGCAGCTTAGGGGGGACAGGGGGTCATGGCTACACCTTC. Encoded protein: CASSLGGTGGHGYTF.

V gene TRBV7-9 combines with J gene TRBJ2-2; D may be TRBD1 (6 bases). The CDR3 has 15 residues. CDR1 and CDR2 from the germline V gene are SEHNR and FQNEAQ (reference sequence). V dropped 0 bases and J dropped 3 bases, with 8 bases sitting between them. Written as DNA, the CDR3 is TGTGCCAGCAGCTTAGCGGGGGCTGACACCGGGGAGCTGTTTTTT. Protein product: CASSLAGADTGELFF.

The chain carries TRBV21-1 and TRBJ1-5; TRBD1, the table's D call, was not compared with the DNA. TRBV21-1 is a documented pseudogene. The CDR3 is 16 residues long. The CDR3 DNA follows: TGTGCCAGCAGCAAACCCGTACAGGGATGGGGCCAGCCCCAGCATTTT. Amino acid sequence: CASSKPVQGWGQPQHF.

The rearrangement uses TRBV15 and TRBJ1-1; D not certain. V dropped 0 bases and J dropped 1 base, with 9 bases sitting between them. This CDR3 has 15 amino acids. Germline CDR1 and CDR2: LNHNV and YYDKDF (reference sequence). CDR3 bases: TGTGCCACCAGCAGAGATACGTGGAGGAACACTGAAGCTTTCTTT. It yields the protein CATSRDTWRNTEAFF.

This clone was detected once. The chain is built from TRBV9 and TRBJ2-7; 8 bases are a match to TRBD2. Germline CDR1 and CDR2: SGDLS and YYNGEE. The V segment lost 0 bases and the J segment 3 bases; nucleotides outside the gene matches: 5. This CDR3 contains 15 residues. The DNA of the CDR3 is TGTGCCAGCAGCGTAGGGGGACTAGACAGCTACGAGCAGTACTTC. Translated: CASSVGGLDSYEQYF.

The chain couples TRBV2 to TRBJ1-2; tentatively, D is TRBD1 (6 bases). Germline lookup yields CDR1 SNHLY and CDR2 FYNNEI. The CDR3 has 17 residues. Trimming took 2 bases from V and 0 from J, leaving 16 bases between them. The CDR3 DNA is TGTGCCAGCAGTGAAAGGGGCAGGGGACCAACTAACTATGGCTACACCTTC. Translation gives CASSERGRGPTNYGYTF.

The sample holds one count of this clone. The chain joins TRBV2 to TRBJ2-1; a possible D gene is TRBD2 (7 bases). V lost 5 bases and J 7 bases, leaving 15 bases between the germline ends. The CDR3 is 14 residues long. CDR1 is SNHLY, CDR2 FYNNEI, per germline. In DNA form, the CDR3 reads TGTGCCAGCAGTTTTACTAGGGGGGGGAATGAGCAGTTCTTC. This encodes CASSFTRGGNEQFF. Based on the CDR3 plus reference TRBV2 and TRBJ2-1, the full variable domain is EPEVTQTPSHQVTQMGQEVILRCVPISNHLYFYWYRQILGQKVEFLVSFYNNEISEKSEIFDDQFSVERPDGSNFTLKIRSTKLEDSAMYFCASSFTRGGNEQFFGPGTRLTVL.

The gene calls are TRBV5-1 and TRBJ1-1; D is ambiguous. The CDR3 consists of 14 residues. Trimming removed 0 bases at V and 0 bases at J, with 6 bases between. Germline CDR1 is SGHRS and CDR2 is YFSETQ. In DNA, the CDR3 is TGCGCCAGCAGCTTGGGAGGCTTGAACACTGAAGCTTTCTTT. It translates to CASSLGGLNTEAFF. The full variable domain, rest sourced from reference TRBV5-1 and TRBJ1-1, is KAGVTQTPRYLIKTRGQQVTLSCSPISGHRSVSWYQQTPGQGLQFLFEYFSETQRNKGNFPGRFSGRQFSNSRSEMNVSTLELGDSALYLCASSLGGLNTEAFFGQGTRLTVV.

V and J are TRBV6-6 and TRBJ1-2; 9 bases are shared with TRBD1. V lost 4 bases, J lost 8 bases, and 8 bases stayed unmatched. Germline values: CDR1 MNHNY, CDR2 SVGAGI (reference sequence). CDR3 length: 14 residues. The CDR3 protein is CASSSTGQGYGYTF. CDR3 DNA: TGTGCCAGCAGTTCAACGGGACAGGGATACGGCTACACCTTC.

The CDR3 is CASTRSDIVFF. Written as DNA, the CDR3 is TGTGCCAGTACCCGAAGCGATATTGTTTTCTTT. The chain uses TRBV19 and TRBJ1-1; D unclear. In germline, CDR1 is LNHDA, CDR2 SQIVND (reference sequence). The ends were cut back, 7 bases at V and 13 bases at J, with 16 bases in the middle. The length of the CDR3 is 11 residues.

V is TRBV2 and J is TRBJ1-2; TRBD1 might be the D (5 bases). Germline CDR1 and CDR2: SNHLY and FYNNEI. With 9 bases removed from V and 8 bases from J, the gap between germline ends came to 19 bases. The CDR3 consists of 13 residues. The CDR3 here is CASYRDQGKGYTF. The DNA of the CDR3 is TGTGCCAGTTACAGAGATCAGGGAAAAGGCTACACCTTC.

The chain links TRBV3-1 (or the pseudogene TRBV3-2) to TRBJ1-1; D is perhaps TRBD1 (5 bases). The CDR3 length is 14 residues. V was cut by 4 bases and J by 6 bases, with 15 bases left in between. CDR1 and CDR2 (germline): LGHDT, YNNKEL (reference sequence). DNA of the CDR3: TGTGCCAGCAGCCGCCAGGGAGGAAGCGCTGAAGCTTTCTTT. Encoded protein: CASSRQGGSAEAFF.

The J gene is TRBJ2-7, the V gene TRBV11-3; 12 bases fit TRBD2. There are 17 residues in the CDR3. V gave up 5 bases and J gave up 1 base; unmatched junction bases: 9. Germline V CDR1 and CDR2: SGHNT, YENEEA. The CDR3 loop is CASSELAGGPKSYEQYF. Here the CDR3 DNA reads TGTGCCAGCAGCGAGCTAGCGGGAGGGCCGAAGTCCTACGAGCAGTACTTC.

This chain links TRBV15 with TRBJ2-2; 8 nucleotides line up with TRBD1. The ends lost 5 bases at V and 3 bases at J; junction bases unmatched: 5. This CDR3 region has 15 residues. Per germline, CDR1 LNHNV and CDR2 YYDKDF (reference sequence). The CDR3 region has the DNA TGTGCCACCAGCCCAGGACAGGGATACACCGGGGAGCTGTTTTTT. Protein product: CATSPGQGYTGELFF.

This chain connects TRBV28 to TRBJ2-5, with D tentatively TRBD1 (6 bases). This CDR3 spans 15 amino acids. The germline V and J ends were trimmed by 6 bases and 0 bases, with 14 bases remaining between them. CDR1 is MDHEN, CDR2 SYDVKM, per germline. The CDR3 bases are TGTGCCAGCAGCCCTAAGACAGGACACCAAGAGACCCAGTACTTC. Translation: CASSPKTGHQETQYF.